The clone carrying this T cell receptor (beta chain) was recorded a few times. As yet, its antigen is unknown. The V segment lost 4 bases and the J segment 5 bases; nucleotides outside the gene matches: 12. CDR1 is SQVTM, CDR2 ANQGSEA, per germline. CDR3 size: 15 residues. From the 5' RACE reads, TCRdb called clonotypes with MiXCR, one entry per CDR3 protein. The sample includes 250,000 to 300,000 distinct CDR3 sequences, 15% to 20% of them seen just once. The data derive from a study of T-cell memory formation after mild COVID-19. Whole-study findings and limits: Some SARS-CoV-2-responding clones were already detected in memory before infection.

This TCR derives from a man aged 18 to 30 who had mild COVID-19 (a few samples of this study predate the infection). Cell type and time point are not known. The genes are TRBV29-1 and TRBJ2-5, with TRBD2 matching 8 bases. Sequencing was done on a sample of PBMCs or a T cell subset sorted from them (not recorded which). The CDR3 sequence is CSVASGSQRRETQYF. CDR3 DNA: TGCAGCGTTGCAAGCGGGAGCCAGAGGAGGGAGACCCAGTACTTC. The full variable domain, completed using reference TRBV29-1 and TRBJ2-5, is SAVISQKPSRDICQRGTSLTIQCQVDSQVTMMFWYRQQPGQSLTLIATANQGSEATYESGFVIDKFPISRPNLTFSTLTVSNMSPEDSSIYLCSVASGSQRRETQYFGPGTRLLVL.